This T cell receptor (beta chain) was recorded in a study of shared T cell receptors in the human thymus. V lost 3 bases, J lost 4 bases, and 11 bases stayed unmatched. The length of the CDR3 is 16 residues. Germline lookup yields CDR1 LGHNA and CDR2 YNFKEQ. This table comes from immunoSEQ multiplex PCR, and its TCRdb copy is limited to in-frame clones, with some not included. The sample has under 700,000 clones, approximately 80% seen once. This sample also belongs to another study, concerning human thymus T cells. As reported in that work: All donors were healthy Finnish infants who were undergoing corrective surgery to treat congenital heart defects. Corrective heart surgery yielded the resections from which the thymus tissue came. Apparent skewing of V and J gene usage characterized both thymic and blood repertoires. Related research has reported that thymic repertoires overlap highly among unrelated individuals.

V is TRBV4-2 and J is TRBJ1-2; 7 bases line up with TRBD1. Sequenced: thymocytes. The sequence derives from a boy younger than two with a congenital heart defect. The CDR3: CASSQARTGGGYGYTF. The CDR3 coding sequence is TGTGCCAGCAGCCAGGCCCGGACAGGAGGAGGCTATGGCTACACCTTC.